This T cell receptor (beta chain) was recovered during a study of blood T cell repertoires in COVID-19. Study-wide context: Donors in the United States, Italy and Spain gave samples during acute or convalescent COVID-19. PBMCs, B-cell-depleted T cells, or T cells provided the cDNA or gDNA that made up the material.

J lost 1 base, V lost 0 bases, and 7 bases had no gene match. This CDR3 has 17 amino acids. CDR1 SGHDT and CDR2 YYEEEE come from the germline V gene. Under the authors' procedure: Reference gene primers were amplified, and this amplification served to estimate nucleated cell counts. Sequencing used immunoSEQ multiplex PCR; TCRdb keeps in-frame clones, though not all of them. V, J and clone size reflect that table, while D and trimming were determined from the DNA. The top ten clones hold about 14% of a sample with tens of thousands of clones, roughly 80% of them seen once. This chain connects TRBV5-6 to TRBJ2-3; 8 bases match TRBD1. The sample comprised peripheral blood. This TCR came from a woman of 80 years or more with acute or convalescent COVID-19. The CDR3 loop is CASSLVGQGRGTDTQYF. As DNA, the CDR3 is TGTGCCAGCAGCTTGGTCGGACAGGGTCGGGGCACAGATACGCAGTATTTT.